This passage covers 9 T cell receptor beta chains from one sample sequenced in a study of cytomegalovirus exposure and HLA in healthy donors. This PCR relied on a set of 60 Vbeta primers and 13 Jbeta primers. Sequenced by immunoSEQ multiplex PCR; TCRdb stores in-frame clones only, minus some. This sample's clone table lists 70,000 or so clones. The specimen sequenced was PBMCs. These receptor sequences come from a man between 40 and 49 years old in good health and CMV-seronegative.

This chain's CDR3 is CATTGGRSETGELFF. CDR3 nucleotides: TGTGCCACGACCGGGGGGCGCAGTGAAACCGGGGAGCTGTTTTTT. The rearrangement uses TRBV19 and TRBJ2-2; tentatively, D is TRBD2 (7 bases). From germline, CDR1 is LNHDA and CDR2 SQIVND (reference sequence). Trimming removed 10 bases at V and 5 bases at J, with 20 bases between. CDR3 length equals 15 residues.

J is TRBJ2-3 and V is TRBV10-3, with TRBD2 identical over 8 bases. Germline CDR1 ENHRY, CDR2 SYGVKD. Trimming removed 10 bases from V and 2 bases from J; junction bases left unmatched: 11. The CDR3 is made up of 15 amino acids. CDR3 protein: CASTSRGGHTDTQYF. The CDR3 DNA is TGTGCCAGCACCTCACGCGGGGGGCACACAGATACGCAGTATTTT.

The chain combines TRBV28 with TRBJ2-3; the match to TRBD2 covers 13 bases. CDR3 length: 15 residues. The V gene end was trimmed by 5 bases and the J gene end by 11 bases; junction bases not matched to a gene: 10. Germline CDR1 is MDHEN and CDR2 is SYDVKM. CDR3 in amino acids: CASSSPGLAGRMQYF. CDR3 DNA sequence: TGTGCCAGCAGTAGCCCGGGACTAGCGGGAAGAATGCAGTATTTT.

The chain uses TRBV4-2 and TRBJ2-7, with a possible D match to TRBD2 (6 bases). The germline gives CDR1 LGHNA, CDR2 YNFKEQ. There are 15 residues in the CDR3. V lost 0 bases and J 2 bases, leaving 11 bases between the germline ends. The CDR3 DNA follows: TGTGCCAGCAGCCAAGATGAGGGACTCACCTACGAGCAGTACTTC. Encoded protein: CASSQDEGLTYEQYF.

The genes are TRBV6-4 and TRBJ2-4; TRBD2 aligns across 8 bases. J lost 8 bases, V lost 4 bases, and 13 bases had no gene match. The V gene's germline CDR1 is MRHNA and CDR2 SNTAGT. CDR3 size: 16 residues. The CDR3 spells CASSAVPSGSSDIQYF. The CDR3, as DNA: TGTGCCAGCAGTGCAGTACCCAGCGGGAGTTCTGACATTCAGTACTTC.

This chain connects TRBV28 to TRBJ1-4, with TRBD1 matching 8 bases. CDR3 length equals 17 residues. Germline loops: CDR1 MDHEN, CDR2 SYDVKM. Trimming cost V 5 bases and J 6 bases; bases outside gene matches: 14. The CDR3 protein is CASSPPGQGAFDEKLFF. As DNA, the CDR3 is TGTGCCAGCAGTCCCCCGGGTCAGGGGGCATTCGATGAAAAACTGTTTTTT.

The chain couples TRBV30 to TRBJ1-5; no clear D gene. The CDR3 is 15 amino acids. Germline V lookup: CDR1 GTSNPN, CDR2 SVGIG (reference sequence). V lost 4 bases to trimming and J lost 3 bases, with 16 bases between them. The DNA of the CDR3 is TGTGCCTGGACCCCCCCGGGTCCTATCAATCAGCCCCAGCATTTT. Translating gives CAWTPPGPINQPQHF.

The gene calls are TRBV7-9 and TRBJ1-5; TRBD1 might be the D (5 bases). CDR3 length: 13 amino acids. CDR1 and CDR2 from the germline V gene are SEHNR and FQNEAQ (reference sequence). V lost 5 bases and J lost 7, with 12 bases in between. The CDR3 spells CASSPPGIQPQHF. The CDR3, as DNA: TGTGCCAGCAGCCCCCCAGGGATACAGCCCCAGCATTTT.

V is TRBV4-1 and J is TRBJ2-7; no clear D. The CDR3 extends over 12 amino acids. The ends were cut back, 4 bases at V and 7 bases at J, with 11 bases in the middle. CDR1 and CDR2 (germline): MGHRA, YSYEKL. CDR3 sequence reads: CASSPGWCEQYF. CDR3 nucleotides: TGCGCCAGCAGCCCCGGGTGGTGTGAGCAGTACTTC.